This T cell receptor beta chain was sequenced during a study of T-cell memory formation after mild COVID-19 (dated by TCRdb to the early 2020s). At the level of the whole study: Most TCR sequence clusters were specific to one of the two donors. Two young, previously healthy adult volunteers made up the cohort, one male and one female. T-cell clones expanding and contracting after mild COVID-19 in a couple of donors were tracked by longitudinal TCRalpha and TCRbeta repertoire sequencing. What the study reported, not specific to this receptor: The second-wave clones that peaked on day 37 were not confirmed to be SARS-CoV-2 specific. The detection of some responding clones in pre-infection memory suggests that pre-existing cross-reactive memory T cells joined the SARS-CoV-2 response. Only a couple of mild cases were covered by the study, and larger cohorts that include severe cases with pre-infection samples were considered necessary. Contracting CD4+ clones were found mainly in CM and EM memory subsets, while CD8+ clones were enriched in EMRA. Balanced CD4/CD8 phenotypes were observed for clones contracting from day 15 to 85, whereas a bias towards CD4+ was observed for a second wave of clones expanding from day 15 to 37.

Ficoll-Paque density gradient centrifugation was used to isolate PBMCs. The sequencing machine was an Illumina NovaSeq 6000. TCRalpha and TCRbeta cDNA libraries were built by 5'RACE with constant-segment primers, adding sample barcodes and unique molecular identifiers. Trizol reagent was used to extract RNA from every sample. Library amplification was performed in two PCR steps, and a second sample barcode and Illumina TruSeq adapters were introduced in the second step. The libraries were sequenced on an Illumina NovaSeq using 2 x 150 bp paired-end reads. The authors' analysis ran thus. Reads were demultiplexed and collapsed into UMI-guided consensus sequences with migec v1.2.7. Using mixcr v2.1.11, the UMI consensuses were aligned to TRA and TRB V and J templates and assembled into clonotypes. Clonotypes were classified as expanded or contracted when called significant by both edgeR and NoisET, with noise models trained on biological replicates. edgeR calls used a false discovery rate-adjusted p below 0.01 and a log2 fold-change threshold of 1. As an exploratory analysis of dynamics, max-normalized trajectories of the 1000 most abundant clonotypes were examined by PCA with hierarchical clustering. Separately sequenced CD4+ and CD8+ repertoires were used to assign a CD4 or CD8 phenotype to each responding clone. TCRdb took the public reads, trimmed them with fastp at Q25, ran MiXCR for clone calling and kept in-frame beta chains. For every CDR3 protein sequence, its rows merge into one entry that carries the most common genes and DNA. The V and J calls and clone size are TCRdb's, not the authors'. The sample data list roughly 510,000 distinct CDR3 sequences, and around 16% of these were observed just once. The top ten clonotypes cover roughly 7.8% of the sample.

The CDR3, cysteine through phenylalanine, is 17 amino acids long. The DNA shown is the 51-base CDR3, in frame from base 1. V is trimmed back by 0 bases and J by 3 bases, and the junction contains 6 bases that no gene match accounts for. Per the germline V gene, KGHDR is the CDR1 and SFDVKD is the CDR2. This clonotype was observed a handful of times. Its antigen is not yet known. No much larger clone exists at a distance of one base, and base qualities are not known. The sample consisted of PBMCs or a T cell subset sorted from them (not recorded which). This sequence originates from an adult woman who had mild COVID-19 (a few samples of this study predate the infection). The sample titles of this study are shuffled in the database, so cell type and time point are left out; the donor was told from shared clones. The chain is encoded by TRBV24-1 joined to TRBJ2-5; 10 central nucleotides agree with TRBD1. The CDR3 reads as follows: CATSDLPGGQGEETQYF. DNA sequence: TGTGCCACCAGTGATTTGCCAGGAGGACAGGGGGAAGAGACCCAGTACTTC.